This TCR beta chain appears in the sequencing data of a study of blood T cell repertoires in COVID-19. Study-level background: The samples span acute and convalescent COVID-19 from the United States, Italy and Spain. The analysed material was cDNA or gDNA that came from T cells, B-cell-depleted T cells, or PBMCs.

Clones were read by immunoSEQ multiplex PCR, and TCRdb kept only the in-frame ones, dropping some. The sample records hundreds of thousands of clones, about 90% being singletons. The CDR3 runs 17 residues. Looked up from germline, CDR1 is SGHRS and CDR2 is YFSETQ. V lost 0 bases to trimming and J lost 1 base; unmatched junction nucleotides: 5. In terms of age and location, participants ranged from roughly 18 to 90 years and lived in around 22 US areas. Participant reports of clinical history set cohort assignment. Sequencing was performed on PBMCs or T cells enriched from blood (not recorded which). The chain is built from TRBV5-1 and TRBJ2-5, with 11 bases fitting TRBD2. This receptor was obtained from a man in his fifties who had been exposed to COVID-19. The chain's CDR3 is CASSLAGLAGFQETQYF. The CDR3 nucleotides are TGCGCCAGCAGCTTGGCCGGACTAGCGGGCTTCCAAGAGACCCAGTACTTC.